This T cell receptor (beta chain) was obtained from a study of OX40 agonist ivuxolimab in advanced cancers. Comment on this clone: The antigen is not known.

Study-level points and caveats: At 0.1 to 3.0 mg/kg and by week 6, CD4+ and CD8+ T cells in the blood had expanded clonally.

Clones were read by immunoSEQ multiplex PCR, and TCRdb kept only the in-frame ones, dropping some. The sample yields about 58,000 clones, around 83% seen once. The receptor was isolated from an adult with an advanced solid tumor such as melanoma, head and neck, liver or kidney cancer. This material consisted of CD4+ or CD8+ T cells sorted from blood, taken in a trial of the OX40 agonist ivuxolimab.

This CDR3 is CASSLLLTKAGNTIYF. CDR3 coding DNA: TGTGCCAGCAGCTTGTTGCTAACAAAGGCTGGAAACACCATATATTTT. V usage is TRBV5-6 and J usage is TRBJ1-3; D gene uncertain. This CDR3 spans 16 amino acids. Trimming took off 1 base at V and 2 bases at J, with 13 bases between the two ends. Germline V CDR1 and CDR2: SGHDT, YYEEEE.